This TCR beta chain derives from a study of shared clonotypes between healthy human individuals. Study observations and caveats: A reduction in generation probabilities was seen for non-shared clonotypes relative to those shared by all four donors. Rarefaction revealed incomplete sorted-subset sequencing despite large depth.

Every immunoSEQ plate was one replicate of a subset's evenly spread DNA. Data came from immunoSEQ multiplex PCR; TCRdb stores just in-frame clones and leaves some out. The table records more than 2 million clones, 95% of them present only once. A CD45RA+ naive subset and a CD45RA-negative memory subset were split from CD4+ cells. The V and J ends lost 2 bases and 0 bases respectively, with 5 bases between them. The CDR3 length is 14 residues. CDR1 and CDR2 (germline): WSHSY, SAAADI. Worth noting for this clone: Its antigen is not known.

This chain uses TRBV10-2 with TRBJ1-5, with D unresolved. This receptor was identified in a young man in good health. The sequencing sample was made of naive CD4+ T cells sorted from blood. Sample subset: CD45RA+ positively selected. CDR3 nucleotide sequence: TGCGCCAGCAGTGAGGGAGATAGCAATCAGCCCCAGCATTTT. As protein: CASSEGDSNQPQHF.